This TCR beta chain comes out of a study of CD8+ T cells in alopecia areata (dated by TCRdb to 2016 to 2019). About the study as a whole: The treated patients, all with moderate-to-severe alopecia areata, were enrolled in an open-label pilot trial of oral tofacitinib given at 5 to 10 mg twice daily. Tofacitinib was administered for 6 to 18 months, and 6 months of follow-up off drug were then conducted to assess delayed response and recurrence. Disease severity in treated patients was measured with the SALT score, which quantifies the percentage of affected scalp surface area. To study T cell clonal expansion in alopecia areata, the researchers applied high-throughput TCRbeta sequencing to both the C3H/HeJ mouse model and human patients. Human TCRbeta sequencing covered scalp tissue and sorted CD4+ and CD8+ peripheral blood T cells from patchy and totalis/universalis alopecia areata patients and healthy controls. Tofacitinib-treated patients had biopsies at baseline and at 4 and 24 weeks of treatment, with a later scalp biopsy in several patients. Clonality in the scalp was compared among normal scalp (n=4), patchy alopecia areata scalp (n=8), and alopecia totalis/universalis scalp (n=8). RNA was extracted with the PAXgene miRNA kit for fixed scalp, the miRNeasy kit for PBMCs, and the RNeasy kit for mouse skin. TCRbeta CDR3 regions were amplified by immunoSEQ multiplex PCR with 35 Vbeta forward and 13 Jbeta reverse primers.

Deletion took 6 bases off V and 9 bases off J, with a span of 15 bases between the germline ends. The germline V gene encodes CDR1 GTSNPN and CDR2 SVGIG (reference sequence). The CDR3 covers 12 residues, taking in both the cysteine and the phenylalanine. The only DNA kept is the CDR3, 36 bases in frame from the first base. General conclusions and limits of the study: Many expanded lesional clones persisted in scalp and blood during tofacitinib treatment, which may partly explain relapse after stopping treatment. Higher clonality and more expanded CD8+ clones were observed in lesional scalp than in normal scalp, particularly in alopecia totalis/universalis, a finding suggestive of antigenic drive. Because the treated cohort was small and had just a single nonresponder, larger studies are needed to establish links between baseline CD8+ expansion and response. TCR sequences shared between patients were less clear than in mice, possibly partly because of HLA diversity in the patient population. Tofacitinib significantly decreased scalp clonality and the number of expanded CD8+ clones among the top 100 scalp clones. Unlike mouse skin, where gammadelta T cells dominate, normal human skin contains resident alphabeta T cells that get sequenced too, which complicates analysis of the scalp TCR repertoire.

The time point label on this specimen signifies: about 4 weeks on oral tofacitinib. The treatment or condition label here, explained by the study, means: oral pan-JAK inhibitor, 5-10 mg twice daily. Lesional scalp punch biopsies and peripheral blood were obtained from alopecia areata patients. After PBMCs were isolated by density centrifugation and stained for CD3, CD4 and CD8, a FACSAria was used to sort CD4+ and CD8+ T cells. Comments on this clone: Its target antigen remains unknown. No clone much larger than this one lies a single base away; base qualities are absent.

Library preparation was by the immunoSEQ multiplex PCR assay. RNA was extracted from all samples and reverse transcribed into cDNA, which served as template for TCR sequencing. First-strand cDNA was synthesized using SuperScript III with a 2:1 mix of oligo-dT and random hexamers. A synthetic immune receptor repertoire was used to gauge amplification bias, and whatever bias remained was removed computationally. In the original analysis: Raw reads were preprocessed for error removal, and CDR3 was defined according to IMGT conventions as running from the conserved cysteine to phenylalanine. Clonality was computed by normalizing Shannon entropy by log2 of the number of productive unique TCRs and subtracting the result from 1. Whether each scalp clone was CD4 or CD8 was inferred by checking scalp TCRbeta sequences against the CD4 and CD8 repertoires from sorted blood. In TCRdb, the immuneACCESS table is reduced to in-frame sequences with V and J assigned. These tables do not hold every clone; where another copy was compared, an unresolved V gene accounts for under half, and the others remain unexplained. The V and J calls and clone size were taken over from that table, and D and trimming were inferred from the DNA. A total of about 190,000 clones appear in this sample, 45% to 65% of them only once. The ten largest account for 0.65% to 0.7% of the sample.

Specimen: CD4+ T cells sorted from blood, collected at week 4, from a patient treated with tofacitinib. The TCR comes from a human donor with alopecia areata. The rearranged chain carries TRBV30 and TRBJ1-5, with no D gene named confidently. The bases read TGTGCCTGTAGAGGCCTAAAGACGCCCCAGCATTTT. This encodes CACRGLKTPQHF.